Listed below are T cell receptor beta chains from one sample, sequenced in a study of a mutant IDH1 vaccine in newly diagnosed glioma. No antigen is known for these receptors. Profiling relied on immunoSEQ multiplex PCR, and the TCRdb table lists in-frame clones only, not all of them. The repertoire holds 44,000 or so clones, with 81% as singletons. The sequencing used PBMCs, collected from a glioma patient whose treatment included an IDH1 peptide vaccine. These receptors were taken from a woman aged 35 to 49 with glioma. Some clones in this sample may be carry-over from other donors' samples. Each CDR3 is given with its conserved first and last residue. A D gene is named only where the DNA matches it firmly. Only some rows state a clone size, as once, few, many or a class for expanded clones.

D | size | J | V | DNA | CDR3
TRBD2 | NA | TRBJ2-2 | TRBV11-3 | TGTGCCAGCAGAGCTACTAGCGCCGGGGAGCTGTTTTTT | CASRATSAGELFF
NA | NA | TRBJ1-5 | TRBV2 | TGTGCCAGCAGTGTCAGCCAGCCCCAGCATTTT | CASSVSQPQHF
NA | few | TRBJ1-2 | TRBV5-1 | TGCGCCAGCAGCTCCCCAGCGGGCGGCTATGGCTACACCTTC | CASSSPAGGYGYTF
NA | once | TRBJ2-2 | TRBV6-6 | TGTGCCAGCTCGGGATTTGGCACCGGGGAGCTGTTTTTT | CASSGFGTGELFF
NA | once | TRBJ1-6 | TRBV28 | TGTGCCAGCGGGAGGAGTTCACCCCTCCACTTT | CASGRSSPLHF
TRBD1 | NA | TRBJ2-7 | TRBV7-2 | TGTGCCAGCAGCTTAGCTGCGACAGGGTCCTACGAGCAGTACTTC | CASSLAATGSYEQYF
NA | few | TRBJ1-3 | TRBV9 | TGTGCCAGCGCAGGAAACACCATATATTTT | CASAGNTIYF
NA | NA | TRBJ2-7 | TRBV19 | TGTGCCAGTAGTATCCCTCCGGCAACCGAGCAGTACTTC | CASSIPPATEQYF
NA | NA | TRBJ1-1 | TRBV7-2 | TGTGCCAGCACCTCCCTGGGGCTGGGGCCTGAAGCTTTCTTT | CASTSLGLGPEAFF
TRBD1 | NA | TRBJ2-2 | TRBV6-4 | TGTGCCAGCAGTGACTCAGAGGGGGCCACCGGGGAGCTGTTTTTT | CASSDSEGATGELFF
NA | NA | TRBJ1-5 | TRBV7-8 | TGTGCCAGCAGCTTAGCAATGGGCGGTCAGCCCCAGCATTTT | CASSLAMGGQPQHF
NA | NA | TRBJ2-3 | TRBV4-2 | TGTGCCAGCAGCCGTCCGGGGGGCACAGATACGCAGTATTTT | CASSRPGGTDTQYF
NA | NA | TRBJ2-7 | TRBV29-1 | TGCAGCGTTGGAACGGGGGCAATCTACGAGCAGTACTTC | CSVGTGAIYEQYF
TRBD1 | NA | TRBJ2-7 | TRBV2 | TGTGCCAGCAACCCGGGACAGCGGCAGTACTTC | CASNPGQRQYF
TRBD1 | few | TRBJ1-4 | TRBV6-5 | TGTGCCACCGGACAGGGGAATACCCGCCACAAACTGTTTTTT | CATGQGNTRHKLFF
TRBD2 | few | TRBJ2-2 | TRBV29-1 | TGCAGCGTTCAAGGGACTAGCGCCGGGGAGCTGTTTTTT | CSVQGTSAGELFF
NA | NA | TRBJ2-5 | TRBV27 | TGTGCCAGCACTCTAAGGGGGCGCGGGGGAGGGACCCAGTACTTC | CASTLRGRGGGTQYF
NA | few | TRBJ2-6 | TRBV4-3 | TGCGCCAGCAGCCAAGCCCCCGCCGCTGCTGGGGCCAACGTCCTGACTTTC | CASSQAPAAAGANVLTF
NA | NA | TRBJ2-1 | TRBV10-3 | TGTGCCATCAGTGAATGGGGCCCCAATGAGCAGTTCTTC | CAISEWGPNEQFF
NA | NA | TRBJ2-1 | TRBV13 | TGTGCCAGCAGCTTTGGAGGGATCGACAATGAGCAGTTCTTC | CASSFGGIDNEQFF
NA | few | TRBJ2-7 | TRBV6-1 | TGTGCCAGCAGTGAAGCGGGGCCCGTCCCCAGGAGCGAGCAGTACTTC | CASSEAGPVPRSEQYF
NA | NA | TRBJ2-5 | TRBV20-1 | TGCAGTGGACAGGTAGAAGAGACCCAGTACTTC | CSGQVEETQYF
TRBD1 | NA | TRBJ2-7 | TRBV7-9 | TGTGCCAGCAGTTTGGGACAGGGGGCCCACGAGCAGTACTTC | CASSLGQGAHEQYF
NA | NA | TRBJ2-3 | TRBV7-6 | TGTGCCAGCAGGGGCGGACTTAGCACAGATACGCAGTATTTT | CASRGGLSTDTQYF
NA | once | TRBJ2-3 | TRBV6-6 | TGTGCCAGCAGCGCAACAGGGCCCCGGACAGATACGCAGTATTTT | CASSATGPRTDTQYF
NA | NA | TRBJ1-1 | TRBV7-9 | TGTGCCAGCGGAGAGAACACTGAAGCTTTCTTT | CASGENTEAFF
NA | NA | TRBJ1-5 | TRBV7-2 | TGTGCCAGCAGCTCCCAGCGGAACCAGCCCCAGCATTTT | CASSSQRNQPQHF
NA | NA | TRBJ1-5 | TRBV19 | TGTGCCAGTAGTATACAGGGCGAGGGCAGCAATCAGCCCCAGCATTTT | CASSIQGEGSNQPQHF
NA | NA | TRBJ2-3 | TRBV27 | TGTGCCAGCAGGCCTGTGACCCCAGATACGCAGTATTTT | CASRPVTPDTQYF
NA | few | TRBJ1-1 | TRBV6-6 | TGTGCCAGCAGTCAAGAAGCTTTCTTT | CASSQEAFF
NA | NA | TRBJ1-2 | TRBV10-3 | TGTGCCATCAGGGCGTATGGCTACACCTTC | CAIRAYGYTF
NA | NA | TRBJ2-1 | TRBV4-2 | TGTGCCAGCAGCCAAGTTTCTGGTTGGAGCTACAATGAGCAGTTCTTC | CASSQVSGWSYNEQFF